The rows below give T cell receptor beta chains drawn from one sample of a study of T-cell reconstitution after alpha-beta-depleted transplantation in children. Via MiXCR, TCRdb re-called the PCR reads, giving one row per CDR3 protein. This sample has 200,000 to 250,000 distinct CDR3 sequences; 12% occur once, and the top ten carry around 2.8%. Sequences were derived from PBMCs from the stem cell graft donor, sampled from the stem cell graft. The receptors derive from a human donor who donated a stem cell graft to a child with acute lymphoblastic leukemia. CDR3s include the opening cysteine and the closing phenylalanine or tryptophan. A D gene is named only where the DNA matches it firmly. Rows give clone size only sometimes, using once, few, many, or a class for an expanded clone.

D gene	V gene	J gene	clone size	CDR3 DNA	CDR3 protein
TRBD1	TRBV29-1	TRBJ2-1	many	TGCAGCGTTTCCCCGGGACAGACCTACAATGAGCAGTTCTTC	CSVSPGQTYNEQFF
TRBD1	TRBV15	TRBJ2-7	many	TGTGCCACCAGCAGAGAAGGGACAGGTAGTTACGAGCAGTACTTC	CATSREGTGSYEQYF
NA	TRBV12-3/TRBV12-4	TRBJ1-1	many	TGTGCCAGCAGTTACAACTTGAACACTGAAGCTTTCTTT	CASSYNLNTEAFF
TRBD2	TRBV20-1	TRBJ2-7	NA	TGCAGTGTACCGACTAGCGGGAGCTACGAGCAGTACTTC	CSVPTSGSYEQYF
NA	TRBV25-1	TRBJ2-1	many	TGTGCCAGCAGTTACAGTAACGATGAGCAGTTCTTC	CASSYSNDEQFF
TRBD1	TRBV2	TRBJ2-4	many	TGTGCCAGCAGCAGCACAGGGGGCATATCCAAAAACATTCAGTACTTC	CASSSTGGISKNIQYF
NA	TRBV12-3/TRBV12-4	TRBJ2-6	many	TGTGCCAGCAGTTCCGGGACATCCAGCTCTGGGGCCAACGTCCTGACTTTC	CASSSGTSSSGANVLTF
TRBD1	TRBV6-5	TRBJ1-5	many	TGTGCCAGCAGCGCCGCCCTAGGAGGGGGCGCTGGGCCCCAGCATTTT	CASSAALGGGAGPQHF
TRBD1	TRBV5-1	TRBJ2-2	NA	TGCGCCAGCAAGGGACAGGGTTATGGCGGGGAGCTGTTTTTT	CASKGQGYGGELFF
NA	TRBV7-7	TRBJ2-5	many	TGTGCTAGCAGCCCCTCCCTGGTAGAGACCCAGTACTTC	CASSPSLVETQYF
NA	TRBV7-2	TRBJ2-3	NA	TGTGCCAGCAGGAGCAGGGGCACGGGCACAGATACGCAGTATTTT	CASRSRGTGTDTQYF
TRBD2	TRBV6-2/TRBV6-3	TRBJ2-2	many	TGTGCCAGCAAGGAATCGGGACTAGCGGGAGGTCACACCGGGGAGCTGTTTTTT	CASKESGLAGGHTGELFF
NA	TRBV7-2	TRBJ1-6	many	TGTGCCAGCAGTTCCTCCATAGGGGGGCCCCTCCACTTT	CASSSSIGGPLHF
NA	TRBV12-3/TRBV12-4	TRBJ1-1	many	TGTGCCAGCAGTTCCCCAAAAGGTGGGATTAGGGCTGAAGCTTTCTTT	CASSSPKGGIRAEAFF
NA	TRBV7-2	TRBJ1-2	few	TGTGCCAGCAGCTTCCCGTCCCCTACGGCCTATGGCTACACCTTC	CASSFPSPTAYGYTF
NA	TRBV7-9	TRBJ1-2	many	TGTGCCAGCAGCTTAGCTACACAGTGGGGATATGGCTACACCTTC	CASSLATQWGYGYTF
NA	TRBV29-1	TRBJ2-7	many	TGCAGCGTTGACCAGGGGACGGAATGGCAGTACTTC	CSVDQGTEWQYF
NA	TRBV7-7	TRBJ2-5	many	TGTGCCAGCAGCTCCTCAGGGGTGGAGACCCAGTACTTC	CASSSSGVETQYF
TRBD1	TRBV20-1	TRBJ2-1	many	TGCAGCTCCGGGACAGGAGCCTACAATGAGCAGTTCTTC	CSSGTGAYNEQFF
NA	TRBV9	TRBJ2-3	many	TGTGCCAGCAGCGTAGTGGACACAGTAAGAACAGATACGCAGTATTTT	CASSVVDTVRTDTQYF
NA	TRBV12-3/TRBV12-4	TRBJ1-1	many	TGTGCCAGCAGTTCAGGGGATGATGCTTTCTTT	CASSSGDDAFF
NA	TRBV20-1	TRBJ1-5	many	TGCAGTGCTAGGAACCGTTATAGCAATCAGCCCCAGCATTTT	CSARNRYSNQPQHF
TRBD1	TRBV6-1	TRBJ2-2	many	TGTGCCAGCACCCCCGACAGGGACACCGGGGAGCTGTTTTTT	CASTPDRDTGELFF
TRBD1	TRBV11-2	TRBJ2-7	few	TGTGCCAGCAGCTTAGGCAGGGGGTACTACGAGCAGTACTTC	CASSLGRGYYEQYF
TRBD1	TRBV7-2	TRBJ1-4	many	TGTGCCAGCAGCCCCGTAGGGGGACAGAAACTGTTTTTT	CASSPVGGQKLFF
NA	TRBV6-6	TRBJ2-5	few	TGTGCCAGCAGTTACGCAGGCTGGGAGACCCAGTACTTC	CASSYAGWETQYF
NA	TRBV18	TRBJ1-5	many	TGTGCCAGCTCACCAGAGCCCTTTCGTCAGCCCCAGCATTTT	CASSPEPFRQPQHF
NA	TRBV5-1	TRBJ2-7	many	TGCGCCAGCATCGAACAGTACTTC	CASIEQYF
NA	TRBV20-1	TRBJ1-5	many	TGCAGTGCTGCTAGGGCAGGGGGCAATCAGCCCCAGCATTTT	CSAARAGGNQPQHF
NA	TRBV5-3	TRBJ2-6	many	TGTGCCAGCGAAAAGGGTTCCTTCTCTGGGGCCAACGTCCTGACTTTC	CASEKGSFSGANVLTF
TRBD2	TRBV28	TRBJ2-7	many	TGTGCCAGCAGATCGGGGGGACCCTACGAGCAGTACTTC	CASRSGGPYEQYF
TRBD2	TRBV5-1	TRBJ2-3	many	TGCGCCAGCAGCTTGAATATCGGACTAGCGGAGCTCAGCACAGATACGCAGTATTTT	CASSLNIGLAELSTDTQYF
TRBD1	TRBV10-3	TRBJ2-4	many	TGTGCCATCGGGGGACAGGGTCCCAAAAACATTCAGTACTTC	CAIGGQGPKNIQYF
TRBD1	TRBV9	TRBJ1-2	many	TGTGCCAGCAGCCCCGGGACAGGGTCAAATGGCTACACCTTC	CASSPGTGSNGYTF